What follows are 11 T cell receptor beta chains derived from one specimen sequenced in a study of cytotoxic CD8 clonotypes in ibrutinib-treated CLL. Clones were read by immunoSEQ multiplex PCR, and TCRdb kept only the in-frame ones, dropping some. The profile covers fewer than 45,000 clones, with 71% appearing a single time and 16% taken by the ten largest. The input for sequencing was PBMCs, taken at disease progression, from a patient treated with ibrutinib. These receptors were taken from a human donor with chronic lymphocytic leukemia.

V gene TRBV7-6 combines with J gene TRBJ2-2; tentatively, D is TRBD2 (6 bases). The V end lost 0 bases, the J end lost 4 bases, and 15 bases lay between the germline ends. Germline CDR1 is SGHVS and CDR2 is FNYEAQ. The CDR3 extends over 17 amino acids. CDR3 DNA sequence: TGTGCCAGCAGCTTAGCGGGAGGCGGACTAAGCACCGGGGAGCTGTTTTTT. Translating it yields CASSLAGGGLSTGELFF.

J is TRBJ1-6 and V is TRBV10-3; no firm D call. The CDR3 consists of 12 residues. Germline V gene lookup returns CDR1 ENHRY and CDR2 SYGVKD. The V end lost 2 bases, the J end lost 7 bases, and 3 bases lay between the germline ends. CDR3 loop: CAISEQNSPLHF. The CDR3 DNA reads TGTGCCATCAGTGAGCAGAATTCACCCCTCCACTTT.

This clone was detected once. V and J are TRBV6-4 and TRBJ2-3; no reliable D call. V dropped 5 bases and J dropped 1 base, with 13 bases sitting between them. The V gene's germline CDR1 is MRHNA and CDR2 SNTAGT. CDR3 length: 15 residues. This CDR3 is CASSRTKDGTDTQYF. CDR3 DNA sequence: TGTGCCAGCAGTCGCACCAAGGACGGCACAGATACGCAGTATTTT.

This clone occurred once. J is TRBJ2-5 and V is TRBV6-5; D gene uncertain. Germline V CDR1 and CDR2: MNHEY, SVGAGI. The CDR3 is made up of 11 amino acids. The V end lost 7 bases, the J end lost 7 bases, and 10 bases lay between the germline ends. The CDR3 region is CASTLFPTQYF. DNA for the CDR3: TGTGCCAGCACCCTTTTTCCGACCCAGTACTTC.

The V gene is TRBV5-5, the J gene TRBJ2-5, with D uncertain. V lost 2 bases and J 7 bases, leaving 15 bases between the germline ends. Germline V gene sequence: CDR1 SGHKS, CDR2 YYEKEE (reference sequence). The CDR3 sequence is 14 residues long. The CDR3 bases are TGTGCCAGCAGCTTAAGCCCTTTCGCCGTGACCCAGTACTTC. The encoded protein is CASSLSPFAVTQYF.

The chain recombines TRBV2 with TRBJ2-5; 12 bases fit TRBD2. Trimming took 2 bases from V and 5 from J; bases not matched to a gene: 12. Germline V lookup: CDR1 SNHLY, CDR2 FYNNEI. The CDR3 sequence is 18 residues long. The CDR3: CASSELPASGGARETQYF. Here the CDR3 DNA reads TGTGCCAGCAGTGAACTTCCGGCTAGCGGGGGGGCCCGGGAGACCCAGTACTTC.

The chain is built from TRBV2 and TRBJ1-4; tentative D call: TRBD1 (5 bases). Trimming stripped 2 bases from V and 10 bases from J, with 8 bases between. CDR3 length: 12 amino acids. Germline V gene lookup returns CDR1 SNHLY and CDR2 FYNNEI. The CDR3 reads CASSELGGKLFF. DNA for the CDR3: TGTGCCAGCAGTGAACTCGGGGGAAAACTGTTTTTT.

The chain employs TRBV19 and TRBJ2-7; TRBD2 matches 9 bases. The CDR3 consists of 15 residues. Germline V gives CDR1 LNHDA, CDR2 SQIVND (reference sequence). The junction had 9 bases not matched to a gene; V was cut back by 3 bases and J by 6 bases. The CDR3 bases are TGTGCCAGTAGTATGCGGGGGGGTACCAGTGGCGAGCAGTACTTC. Translation: CASSMRGGTSGEQYF.

The V gene is TRBV5-1, the J gene TRBJ1-6, with 10 nucleotides matching TRBD1. This CDR3 region has 17 residues. From germline, CDR1 is SGHRS and CDR2 YFSETQ. The V and J ends lost 4 bases and 9 bases, in that order; junction bases with no gene match: 13. The chain's CDR3 is CASSPGTGELARSPLHF. CDR3 DNA: TGCGCCAGCAGCCCCGGGACAGGGGAATTGGCACGTTCACCCCTCCACTTT.

This clone came up a few times. The same CDR3 is also encoded by other DNA sequences in this sample. The chain links TRBV5-4 to TRBJ2-7; D is perhaps TRBD2 (5 bases). The CDR3 runs to 13 residues. Germline CDR1 is SGHNT and CDR2 is YYREEE (reference sequence). The V and J ends lost 0 bases and 7 bases respectively, with 11 bases between them. The CDR3 spells CASSLDRPGEQYF. The CDR3 coding sequence is TGTGCCAGCAGCTTGGACCGACCGGGGGAGCAGTACTTC.

V is TRBV25-1 and J is TRBJ1-6; 8 bases map to TRBD1. CDR1 is MGHDK and CDR2 is SYGVNS in the germline V gene. V shed 6 bases and J 0 bases; nucleotides not matched to a gene: 4. The CDR3 runs to 16 residues. CDR3 nucleotide sequence: TGTGCCAGCAGGGGACAGGAGAGCTCCTATAATTCACCCCTCCACTTT. This translates into CASRGQESSYNSPLHF.